The 18 T cell receptor beta chains below were found in one sample sequenced in a study of chemoradiotherapy in HPV16-positive cancers. This table comes from immunoSEQ multiplex PCR, and its TCRdb copy is limited to in-frame clones, with some not included. The table has fewer than 40,000 clones, roughly 77% seen once. Sequencing was performed on blood, taken from a patient who underwent chemoradiotherapy. These receptors came from a human donor with HPV-associated anogenital cancer.

The chain has TRBV5-1 and TRBJ2-7, with TRBD1 matching over 11 bases. V shed 4 bases and J 0 bases; nucleotides not matched to a gene: 6. The CDR3 contains 16 residues. The germline V gene has CDR1 SGHRS and CDR2 YFSETQ. In nucleotides, the CDR3 is TGCGCCAGCAGCACCGGACAGGGGGCTCTCTCCTACGAGCAGTACTTC. Protein product: CASSTGQGALSYEQYF.

This clone has only one observation. This chain connects TRBV27 to TRBJ2-6; D is undetermined. V shed 5 bases and J shed 0 bases, with 11 bases lying between them. The CDR3 is made up of 16 amino acids. Germline V gives CDR1 MNHEY, CDR2 SMNVEV (reference sequence). The DNA of the CDR3 is TGTGCCAGCAGTCTCGGCGGATACTCTGGGGCCAACGTCCTGACTTTC. As protein: CASSLGGYSGANVLTF.

This chain links TRBV11-2 with TRBJ2-5; D may be TRBD1 (6 bases). Germline loops: CDR1 SGHAT, CDR2 FQNNGV. The CDR3 totals 15 residues. Between the trimmed V and J ends, which lost 3 bases and 3 bases, there was a span of 14 bases. CDR3 bases: TGTGCCAGCAGCTTGGCGCAGGGGCGGGAAGAGACCCAGTACTTC. Its protein product is CASSLAQGREETQYF.

This clone appeared a few times. The chain joins TRBV6-6 to TRBJ2-3; no reliable D call. The CDR3 consists of 12 residues. The V gene's germline CDR1 is MNHNY and CDR2 SVGAGI (reference sequence). Trimming left V 7 bases short and J 4 bases short, with 9 bases between. The CDR3 bases are TGTGCCAGCAACCTGTATCCAGATACGCAGTATTTT. This codes for CASNLYPDTQYF.

The chain has TRBV5-1 and TRBJ1-1; the match to TRBD1 covers 8 bases. The CDR3 loop spans 15 amino acids. The V gene's germline CDR1 is SGHRS and CDR2 YFSETQ. Trimming cost V 0 bases and J 2 bases; bases outside gene matches: 3. The CDR3 sequence: CASSLGDRRNTEAFF. CDR3 sequence (DNA): TGCGCCAGCAGCTTGGGGGACAGGAGAAACACTGAAGCTTTCTTT.

The chain couples TRBV7-7 to TRBJ2-1, with no clear D. From germline, CDR1 is SSHAT and CDR2 FNYEAQ (reference sequence). This CDR3 is 14 amino acids long. Deletions cut 1 base from V and 10 bases from J, with 14 bases between. CDR3 loop: CASSLGLIQTEQFF. The CDR3 DNA reads as TGTGCCAGCAGCTTAGGACTGATCCAAACAGAGCAGTTCTTC.

This clone was found a few times. CDR3 region: CASTTRDQRGDTQYF. CDR3 bases: TGTGCCAGCACGACCCGGGACCAGAGGGGAGATACGCAGTATTTT. This chain uses TRBV7-9 with TRBJ2-3; tentatively, D is TRBD1 or TRBD2 (5 bases each). The CDR3 is 15 amino acids. Trimming shortened V by 7 bases and J by 5 bases, and 19 bases separated the two germline ends. Germline V gene sequence: CDR1 SEHNR, CDR2 FQNEAQ (reference sequence).

V usage is TRBV4-3 and J usage is TRBJ2-3, with 16 bases matching TRBD2. J gave up 5 bases and V 4 bases, and 6 bases lay outside the gene matches. Per the germline V gene, CDR1 is LGHNA and CDR2 is YSLEER. This CDR3 is built from 17 residues. The CDR3 region is CASSRGTSGGAQDTQYF. CDR3 in DNA: TGCGCCAGCAGCCGAGGGACTAGCGGGGGGGCCCAAGATACGCAGTATTTT.

This rearrangement joins TRBV5-5 to TRBJ2-5; 7 bases are shared with TRBD1. There are 14 residues in the CDR3. CDR1 and CDR2 from the germline V gene are SGHKS and YYEKEE (reference sequence). With V trimmed by 3 bases and J by 5 bases, 7 bases remained unmatched. Here the CDR3 reads CASSSTTGTETQYF. The CDR3 DNA sequence: TGTGCCAGCAGCTCAACGACAGGGACGGAGACCCAGTACTTC.

V usage is TRBV19 and J usage is TRBJ1-1; D ambiguous. Trimming left V 4 bases short and J 6 bases short, with 15 bases between. The CDR3 spans 14 residues. Germline V gives CDR1 LNHDA, CDR2 SQIVND (reference sequence). The CDR3, as DNA: TGTGCCAGTAGTACCCAGCCGGACCACCCTGAAGCTTTCTTT. It is translated as CASSTQPDHPEAFF.

The rearrangement joins TRBV7-8 to TRBJ1-1; D ambiguous. Between the trimmed V and J ends, which lost 5 bases and 0 bases, there was a span of 10 bases. This CDR3 is 14 amino acids long. Germline CDR1 is SGHVS and CDR2 is FQNEAQ. The CDR3 loop is CASSVRRLNTEAFF. CDR3 nucleotide sequence: TGTGCCAGCAGCGTCCGACGCTTGAACACTGAAGCTTTCTTT.

The rearrangement uses TRBV19 and TRBJ1-5; possible D gene TRBD1, 5 bases. Trimming left V 9 bases short and J 0 bases short, with 15 bases between. The germline V gene has CDR1 LNHDA and CDR2 SQIVND (reference sequence). The CDR3 totals 15 residues. The CDR3 is CASRDGRYSNQPQHF. CDR3 bases: TGTGCCAGCCGGGACGGACGATATAGCAATCAGCCCCAGCATTTT. The full variable domain, with the rest looked up from reference TRBV19 and TRBJ1-5, is DGGITQSPKYLFRKEGQNVTLSCEQNLNHDAMYWYRQDPGQGLRLIYYSQIVNDFQKGDIAEGYSVSREKKESFPLTVTSAQKNPTAFYLCASRDGRYSNQPQHFGDGTRLSIL.

The rearrangement joins TRBV4-1 to TRBJ2-5, with TRBD2 matching over 9 bases. Trimming at V came to 1 base and at J to 5 bases, leaving 8 bases not matched to a gene. The CDR3 length is 16 residues. From germline, CDR1 is MGHRA and CDR2 YSYEKL. The CDR3 sequence: CASSQGERGAEETQYF. CDR3 DNA: TGCGCCAGCAGCCAAGGAGAGCGGGGGGCCGAGGAGACCCAGTACTTC.

The chain joins TRBV5-1 to TRBJ2-5, with D unclear. The CDR3 spans 13 residues. Trimming stripped 4 bases from V and 3 bases from J, with 10 bases between. Germline V gene sequence: CDR1 SGHRS, CDR2 YFSETQ. The CDR3 bases are TGCGCCAGCAGCCCCAATGAGGAAGAGACCCAGTACTTC. Protein product: CASSPNEEETQYF.

This rearrangement joins TRBV7-2 to TRBJ1-6; 9 bases map to TRBD1. The CDR3 totals 16 residues. Germline V lookup: CDR1 SGHTA, CDR2 FQGNSA. V lost 2 bases and J lost 7; bases outside the gene matches: 6. The CDR3 spells CASSLRGTGRNSPLHF. The DNA of the CDR3 is TGTGCCAGCAGCTTAAGGGGGACAGGGAGAAATTCACCCCTCCACTTT.

The chain links TRBV5-1 to TRBJ2-2; D possibly corresponds to TRBD1 (6 bases). The CDR3 is 15 amino acids. CDR1 and CDR2 (germline): SGHRS, YFSETQ. Trimming pared 4 bases from V and 2 bases from J, leaving 12 bases between. The CDR3 sequence: CASSTDSANTGELFF. The CDR3 bases are TGCGCCAGCAGCACGGACAGCGCCAACACCGGGGAGCTGTTTTTT.

This clone was seen a single time. The V call is TRBV6-1, the J call TRBJ1-5, with a tentative D call TRBD1 (6 bases). Trimming shortened V by 8 bases and J by 6 bases, and 14 bases separated the two germline ends. This CDR3 is built from 13 residues. Germline V lookup: CDR1 MNHNS, CDR2 SASEGT. The CDR3 protein is CASLQTGSQPQHF. The CDR3 nucleotides are TGTGCCAGCCTTCAGACAGGATCTCAGCCCCAGCATTTT.

The V gene is TRBV5-5, the J gene TRBJ1-5; TRBD1 aligns across 9 bases. The CDR3 spans 16 residues. With 4 bases clipped from V and 2 bases from J, the junction kept 7 bases outside the gene matches. CDR1 is SGHKS and CDR2 is YYEKEE in the germline V gene (reference sequence). CDR3 bases: TGTGCCAGCAGCCCCGACACAGGGGGCGGCAATCAGCCCCAGCATTTT. Its protein product is CASSPDTGGGNQPQHF.